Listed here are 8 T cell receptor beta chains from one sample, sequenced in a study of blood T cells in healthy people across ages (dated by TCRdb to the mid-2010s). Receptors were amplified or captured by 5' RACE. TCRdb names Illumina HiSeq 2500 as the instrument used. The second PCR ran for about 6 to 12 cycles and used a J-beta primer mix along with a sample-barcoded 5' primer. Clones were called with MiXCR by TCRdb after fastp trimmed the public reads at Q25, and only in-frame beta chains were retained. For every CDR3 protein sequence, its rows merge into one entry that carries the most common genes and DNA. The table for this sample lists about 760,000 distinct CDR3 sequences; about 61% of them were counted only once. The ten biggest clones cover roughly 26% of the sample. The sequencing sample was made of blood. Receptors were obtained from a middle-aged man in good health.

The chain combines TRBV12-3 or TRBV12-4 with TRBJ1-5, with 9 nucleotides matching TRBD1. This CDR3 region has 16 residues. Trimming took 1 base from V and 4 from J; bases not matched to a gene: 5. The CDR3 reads CASSLEFGQGNQPQHF. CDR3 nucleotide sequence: TGTGCCAGCAGTTTAGAGTTCGGACAGGGGAATCAGCCCCAGCATTTT.

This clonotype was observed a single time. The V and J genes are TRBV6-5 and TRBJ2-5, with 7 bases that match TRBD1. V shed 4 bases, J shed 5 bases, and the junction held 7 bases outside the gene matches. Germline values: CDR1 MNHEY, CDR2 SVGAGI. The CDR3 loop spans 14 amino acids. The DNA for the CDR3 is TGTGCCAGCAGTTCGACAGGGATGGTGGAGACCCAGTACTTC. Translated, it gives CASSSTGMVETQYF.

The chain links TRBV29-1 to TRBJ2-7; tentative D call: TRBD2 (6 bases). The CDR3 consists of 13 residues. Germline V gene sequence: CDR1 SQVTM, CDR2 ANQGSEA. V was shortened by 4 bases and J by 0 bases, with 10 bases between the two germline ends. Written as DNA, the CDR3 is TGCAGCGTTGTGCTAGCGATCTCCTACGAGCAGTACTTC. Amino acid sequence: CSVVLAISYEQYF.

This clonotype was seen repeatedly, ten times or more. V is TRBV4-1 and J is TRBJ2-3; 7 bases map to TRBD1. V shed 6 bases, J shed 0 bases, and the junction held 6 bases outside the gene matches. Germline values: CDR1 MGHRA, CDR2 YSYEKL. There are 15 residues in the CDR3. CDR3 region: CASSLRDSSTDTQYF. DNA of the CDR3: TGCGCCAGCAGTCTTCGGGACAGCAGCACAGATACGCAGTATTTT.

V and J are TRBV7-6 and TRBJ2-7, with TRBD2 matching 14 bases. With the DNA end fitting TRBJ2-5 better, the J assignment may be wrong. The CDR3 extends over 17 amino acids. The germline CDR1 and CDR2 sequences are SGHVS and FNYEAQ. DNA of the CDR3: TGTGCCAGCAGCAAAGGACTAGCGGGGGGTAGGCAAGAGACCCAGTACTTC. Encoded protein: CASSKGLAGGRQETQYF.

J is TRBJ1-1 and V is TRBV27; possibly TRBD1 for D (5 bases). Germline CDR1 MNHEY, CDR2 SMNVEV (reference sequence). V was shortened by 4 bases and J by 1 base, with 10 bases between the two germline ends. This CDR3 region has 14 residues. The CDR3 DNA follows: TGTGCCAGCAGTTCAATAGACAGGAACACTGAAGCTTTCTTT. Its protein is CASSSIDRNTEAFF.

CDR3 region: CASSPWGERFNYGYTF. Here the CDR3 DNA reads TGTGCCAGCAGCCCTTGGGGGGAAAGGTTTAACTATGGCTACACCTTC. V usage is TRBV27 and J usage is TRBJ1-2; TRBD1 is a possible D gene (5 bases). Germline V gives CDR1 MNHEY, CDR2 SMNVEV (reference sequence). The CDR3 loop spans 16 amino acids. V was pared by 6 bases and J by 1 base, with 18 bases between.

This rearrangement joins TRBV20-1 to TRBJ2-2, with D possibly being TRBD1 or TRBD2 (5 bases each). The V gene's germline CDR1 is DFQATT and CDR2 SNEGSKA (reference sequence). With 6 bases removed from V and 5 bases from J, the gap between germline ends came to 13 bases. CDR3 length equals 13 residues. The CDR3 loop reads CSARRGATGELFF. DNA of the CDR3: TGCAGTGCCCGCCGAGGGGCGACCGGGGAGCTGTTTTTT.